Listed here are 30 T cell receptor beta chains from one sample, sequenced in a study of neurological immune-mediated disorders (dated by TCRdb to the late 2010s). The library came from 5' RACE. These reads were obtained on an Illumina HiSeq 2500. In-frame beta chains were kept once TCRdb had trimmed the public reads at Q25 with fastp and called clones with MiXCR. Under each unique CDR3 protein, matching rows form one entry showing the most common genes and DNA. In this sample the table shows about 46,000 distinct CDR3 sequences, approximately 2.8% of which occur a single time. The ten biggest clones cover over 13% of the sample. The source material was PBMCs. The receptor source for this set is a woman aged 50 to 60 with multiple sclerosis.

This clonotype was recorded many times. The V gene is TRBV7-6, the J gene TRBJ2-3, with D uncertain. The CDR3 extends over 15 amino acids. From germline, CDR1 is SGHVS and CDR2 FNYEAQ. The V and J ends lost 0 bases and 0 bases respectively, with 7 bases between them. In DNA, the CDR3 is TGTGCCAGCAGCTTAGCGCTAACGAGCACAGATACGCAGTATTTT. Its protein is CASSLALTSTDTQYF.

There are many counts of this clonotype. For the CDR3, the DNA is TGTGCCAGCAGCTTAGCGGGGGTTAGGATGAACACTGAAGCTTTCTTT. Amino acids: CASSLAGVRMNTEAFF. This chain uses TRBV7-8 with TRBJ1-1, with D possibly matching TRBD1 (5 bases). This CDR3 contains 16 residues. Per germline, CDR1 SGHVS and CDR2 FQNEAQ. Deletions cut 0 bases from V and 0 bases from J, with 11 bases between.

This clonotype was seen many times. J is TRBJ2-1 and V is TRBV7-2; D unresolved. Trimming shortened V by 5 bases and J by 9 bases, and 17 bases separated the two germline ends. The germline V gene encodes CDR1 SGHTA and CDR2 FQGNSA. This CDR3 spans 14 amino acids. CDR3: CASSPRTEWIEQFF. The CDR3 DNA reads as TGTGCCAGCAGCCCAAGGACCGAGTGGATTGAGCAGTTCTTC.

This clonotype occurred many times. The V and J genes are TRBV7-2 and TRBJ1-5, with 10 nucleotides matching TRBD1. V trimming: 1 base; J trimming: 11 bases; junction bases outside the gene matches: 8. The CDR3 contains 15 residues. In germline, CDR1 is SGHTA, CDR2 FQGNSA. The CDR3 nucleotides read TGTGCCAGCAGCTTAGGTGACAGGGGGCGAGGGGCCCAGCATTTT. Protein sequence: CASSLGDRGRGAQHF.

This clonotype was seen repeatedly, ten times or more. The chain joins TRBV6-5 to TRBJ1-5; D is perhaps TRBD1 (6 bases). In germline, CDR1 is MNHEY, CDR2 SVGAGI. This CDR3 region has 15 residues. The V end lost 0 bases, the J end lost 6 bases, and 12 bases lay between the germline ends. The CDR3 sequence: CASSYSGGAGQPQHF. The CDR3 DNA follows: TGTGCCAGCAGTTACTCGGGGGGGGCGGGTCAGCCCCAGCATTTT.

Many counts were recorded for this clonotype. The V call is TRBV11-2, the J call TRBJ1-6, with TRBD1 as a possible D gene (5 bases). CDR3 length: 12 residues. Germline V gene sequence: CDR1 SGHAT, CDR2 FQNNGV. The V and J ends lost 5 bases and 10 bases respectively, with 9 bases between them. CDR3 loop: CASSPGSSPLHF. DNA of the CDR3: TGTGCCAGCAGCCCAGGGTCCTCACCCCTCCACTTT.

Ten or more counts support this clonotype. The chain carries TRBV10-3 and TRBJ2-2, with D possibly being TRBD2 (6 bases). Germline CDR1 and CDR2: ENHRY and SYGVKD. This CDR3 contains 16 residues. The germline V and J ends were trimmed by 3 bases and 7 bases, with 18 bases remaining between them. Here the CDR3 DNA reads TGTGCCATCAGTGAAGAAGACGGGAGTGGAGGCGGGGAGCTGTTTTTT. Translated: CAISEEDGSGGGELFF.

This clonotype was detected ten times or more. The rearrangement uses TRBV14 and TRBJ1-1; D gene ambiguous. The V and J ends lost 1 base and 11 bases respectively, with 11 bases between them. Germline lookup yields CDR1 SGHDN and CDR2 FVKESK. This CDR3 is built from 12 residues. The CDR3 here is CASSQGTVEAFF. The CDR3 DNA is TGTGCCAGCAGCCAAGGCACCGTTGAGGCTTTCTTT. Full variable domain (missing parts from reference TRBV14 and TRBJ1-1): EAGVTQFPSHSVIEKGQTVTLRCDPISGHDNLYWYRRVMGKEIKFLLHFVKESKQDESGMPNNRFLAERTGGTYSTLKVQPAELEDSGVYFCASSQGTVEAFFGQGTRLTVV.

This clonotype was observed at least ten times. The chain combines TRBV27 with TRBJ2-7, with D tentatively TRBD1 or TRBD2 (5 bases each). This CDR3 region has 14 residues. Germline CDR1 is MNHEY and CDR2 is SMNVEV (reference sequence). Trimming stripped 2 bases from V and 3 bases from J, with 11 bases between. In DNA form, the CDR3 reads TGTGCCAGCAGTTTAAGTGGGGGAGTCTACGAGCAGTACTTC. Its protein product is CASSLSGGVYEQYF.

This clonotype has a count of ten or more. The rearrangement uses TRBV5-1 and TRBJ2-3; D call uncertain. The CDR3 length is 13 residues. Germline V CDR1 and CDR2: SGHRS, YFSETQ. V shed 0 bases and J shed 6 bases, with 8 bases lying between them. The CDR3 nucleotides are TGCGCCAGCAGCTTGGAGCGCGAGGATACGCAGTATTTT. Protein product: CASSLEREDTQYF.

There are many counts of this clonotype. The genes are TRBV5-1 and TRBJ2-7, with 9 positions matching TRBD2. With V trimmed by 1 base and J by 2 bases, 16 bases remained unmatched. The CDR3 totals 19 residues. CDR1 and CDR2 (germline): SGHRS, YFSETQ. CDR3 DNA: TGCGCCAGCAGCTTGATTACCGGAGCGGGGGGCCGATTTGCCTACGAGCAGTACGTC. Protein sequence: CASSLITGAGGRFAYEQYV.

This clonotype has at least ten counts. The rearrangement joins TRBV20-1 to TRBJ2-1; 7 nucleotides agree with TRBD2. Per germline, CDR1 DFQATT and CDR2 SNEGSKA (reference sequence). The CDR3 loop spans 17 amino acids. The J segment lost 3 bases and the V segment lost 0 bases, leaving 11 bases of the junction unmatched. The CDR3: CSARDETTSARYNEQFF. The CDR3 region has the DNA TGCAGTGCTAGAGATGAGACCACTAGCGCCCGCTACAATGAGCAGTTCTTC.

This clonotype was observed many times. The chain uses TRBV14 and TRBJ1-3, with D perhaps matching TRBD1 (5 bases). CDR3 length: 14 residues. Per germline, CDR1 SGHDN and CDR2 FVKESK. V was pared by 5 bases and J by 1 base, with 9 bases between. In DNA form, the CDR3 reads TGTGCCAGCAGCAATACAGGATCTGGAAACACCATATATTTT. Translation gives CASSNTGSGNTIYF. The whole variable domain, remainder taken from reference TRBV14 and TRBJ1-3, is EAGVTQFPSHSVIEKGQTVTLRCDPISGHDNLYWYRRVMGKEIKFLLHFVKESKQDESGMPNNRFLAERTGGTYSTLKVQPAELEDSGVYFCASSNTGSGNTIYFGEGSWLTVV.

This clonotype was seen ten or more times. CDR3 nucleotides: TGTGCCACCAGCAGGCAGACTGGGGCCAACGTCCTGACTTTC. It codes for CATSRQTGANVLTF. J is TRBJ2-6 and V is TRBV15; D remains unclear. V was clipped by 3 bases and J by 2 bases, with 5 bases between them. Per germline, CDR1 LNHNV and CDR2 YYDKDF (reference sequence). There are 14 residues in the CDR3.

This clonotype was found many times. A read error may explain this, as a much larger clone is one base away. In DNA form, the CDR3 reads TGCGCCAGCAGCACAAAGGGAAACACTGAAGCTTTCTTT. Protein: CASSTKGNTEAFF. The genes are TRBV5-1 and TRBJ1-1; the D is unclear. The CDR3 is made up of 13 amino acids. V was cut by 4 bases and J by 2 bases, with 9 bases left in between. CDR1 is SGHRS and CDR2 is YFSETQ in the germline V gene.

This clonotype appeared many times. The chain carries TRBV7-2 and TRBJ2-5; D is possibly TRBD1 or TRBD2 (5 bases each). The V gene lost 5 bases and the J gene lost 4 bases, with 20 bases spanning the gap. Germline assignment: CDR1 SGHTA and CDR2 FQGNSA. The CDR3 spans 16 residues. The CDR3 is CASSGQNTRAGETQYF. The CDR3 coding sequence is TGTGCCAGCAGCGGACAAAATACTAGGGCGGGAGAGACCCAGTACTTC. The complete variable domain, with remaining parts taken from reference TRBV7-2 and TRBJ2-5, reads GAGVSQSPSNKVTEKGKDVELRCDPISGHTALYWYRQSLGQGLEFLIYFQGNSAPDKSGLPSDRFSAERTGGSVSTLTIQRTQQEDSAVYLCASSGQNTRAGETQYFGPGTRLLVL.

This clonotype was recorded at least ten times. V and J are TRBV5-1 and TRBJ1-1; possibly TRBD1 for D (5 bases). The CDR3 runs to 14 residues. V lost 2 bases, J lost 6 bases, and 14 bases lay in between. Per germline, CDR1 SGHRS and CDR2 YFSETQ. The CDR3 loop is CASSFWGVLAEAFF. CDR3 sequence (DNA): TGCGCCAGCAGCTTTTGGGGGGTCTTGGCTGAAGCTTTCTTT.

This clonotype was picked up many times. This chain links TRBV5-1 with TRBJ2-7; a weak D match, TRBD1 (6 bases). The germline V and J ends were trimmed by 0 bases and 4 bases, with 11 bases remaining between them. Germline V gene sequence: CDR1 SGHRS, CDR2 YFSETQ. The CDR3 totals 14 residues. The DNA of the CDR3 is TGCGCCAGCAGCTTGGTGGGGACATCTTACGAGCAGTACGTC. This encodes CASSLVGTSYEQYV.

This clonotype was observed at least ten times. This rearrangement joins TRBV12-3 or TRBV12-4 to TRBJ1-5, with D unresolved. This CDR3 contains 14 residues. V lost 5 bases, J lost 0 bases, and 8 bases lay in between. CDR3 in DNA: TGTGCCAGCAGTCACAGCTATAGCAATCAGCCCCAGCATTTT. Translation gives CASSHSYSNQPQHF.

This clonotype has ten or more counts. V is TRBV20-1 and J is TRBJ1-6; D possibly corresponds to TRBD1 (5 bases). V was pared by 2 bases and J by 4 bases, with 15 bases between. This CDR3 has 16 amino acids. In germline, CDR1 is DFQATT, CDR2 SNEGSKA (reference sequence). CDR3 loop: CSARRSGQRYNSPLHF. CDR3 sequence (DNA): TGCAGTGCTAGAAGGTCAGGGCAGAGGTATAATTCACCCCTCCACTTT.

This clonotype was found a few times. This may be a read error: a much more frequent sequence differs by one nucleotide. The rearrangement uses TRBV20-1 and TRBJ2-4; 10 nucleotides agree with TRBD2. This CDR3 is built from 15 residues. After removal of 1 base from V and 5 bases from J, the junction contained 5 bases not matched to a gene. In germline, CDR1 is DFQATT, CDR2 SNEGSKA (reference sequence). The CDR3 DNA sequence: TGCAGTGCTAGAGTACATAGCGGGGGGCAAAACATTCAGTACTTC. Residues: CSARVHSGGQNIQYF.

In this sample, this clonotype turned up many times. CDR3 region: CASSLAGGASTNEKLFF. CDR3 bases: TGTGCCAGCAGCTTGGCAGGGGGCGCGTCAACTAATGAAAAACTGTTTTTT. This chain uses TRBV5-8 with TRBJ1-4; 8 bases map to TRBD1. Germline lookup yields CDR1 SGHTS and CDR2 YDEGEE. V lost 0 bases to trimming and J lost 0 bases; unmatched junction nucleotides: 4. The CDR3 has 17 residues. Variable domain in full (rest from reference TRBV5-8 and TRBJ1-4): EAGVTQSPTHLIKTRGQQATLRCSPISGHTSVYWYQQALGLGLQFLLWYDEGEERNRGNFPPRFSGRQFPNYSSELNVNALELEDSALYLCASSLAGGASTNEKLFFGSGTQLSVL.

This clonotype was seen at least ten times. This chain uses TRBV5-1 with TRBJ1-5; D is unclear. The germline V gene has CDR1 SGHRS and CDR2 YFSETQ. V was clipped by 1 base and J by 3 bases, with 11 bases between them. The CDR3 runs 15 residues. This CDR3 reads CASSLRGGSNQPQHF. The CDR3, as DNA: TGCGCCAGCAGCTTGAGAGGCGGTTCCAATCAGCCCCAGCATTTT.

This clonotype occurred many times. The chain couples TRBV7-9 to TRBJ2-1, with 8 bases fitting TRBD2. The CDR3 runs to 15 residues. V shed 1 base, J shed 6 bases, and the junction held 5 bases outside the gene matches. Germline values: CDR1 SEHNR, CDR2 FQNEAQ (reference sequence). The CDR3 here is CASSLDGRAANEQFF. In nucleotides, the CDR3 is TGTGCCAGCAGCTTAGACGGGAGGGCGGCCAATGAGCAGTTCTTC.

In its sample, this clonotype was seen many times. The J gene is TRBJ2-3, the V gene TRBV28; D is perhaps TRBD1 (6 bases). Germline V gene data show CDR1 as MDHEN and CDR2 as SYDVKM. The CDR3 length is 16 residues. Trimming removed 4 bases from V and 0 bases from J, with 14 bases in between. CDR3 loop: CASSSQTGSSTDTQYF. As DNA, the CDR3 is TGTGCCAGCAGTTCCCAGACAGGCTCTAGCACAGATACGCAGTATTTT. Supplemented by reference TRBV28 and TRBJ2-3, the full variable domain reads DVKVTQSSRYLVKRTGEKVFLECVQDMDHENMFWYRQDPGLGLRLIYFSYDVKMKEKGDIPEGYSVSREKKERFSLILESASTNQTSMYLCASSSQTGSSTDTQYFGPGTRLTVL.

This clonotype was detected ten times or more. The gene calls are TRBV20-1 and TRBJ2-1; TRBD2 matches at 7 bases. Trimming at V came to 4 bases and at J to 7 bases, leaving 10 bases not matched to a gene. CDR3 length: 14 amino acids. CDR1 is DFQATT and CDR2 is SNEGSKA in the germline V gene (reference sequence). CDR3 region: CSANSGPGRNEQFF. DNA for the CDR3: TGCAGTGCTAATAGCGGTCCCGGGAGGAATGAGCAGTTCTTC.

This clonotype was counted many times. The rearrangement uses TRBV5-1 and TRBJ2-2; 7 positions agree with TRBD2. The CDR3 sequence is 15 residues long. The V gene's germline CDR1 is SGHRS and CDR2 YFSETQ. Trimming at V came to 4 bases and at J to 7 bases, leaving 10 bases not matched to a gene. CDR3 in amino acids: CASSRPGGGIGELFF. The DNA for the CDR3 is TGCGCCAGCAGCAGGCCGGGAGGTGGGATCGGGGAGCTGTTTTTT.

In its sample, this clonotype was seen many times. V usage is TRBV5-6 and J usage is TRBJ2-2, with a possible D match to TRBD1 (7 bases). Trimming stripped 1 base from V and 2 bases from J, with 12 bases between. Germline V gene sequence: CDR1 SGHDT, CDR2 YYEEEE. The CDR3 is 16 amino acids. The DNA of the CDR3 is TGTGCCAGCAGCTTGATGACAGGGACTAACACCGGGGAGCTGTTTTTT. This encodes CASSLMTGTNTGELFF.

This clonotype was counted only a few times. Sequence at one end of the junction differs from germline and may be a read error. This chain joins TRBV10-3 and TRBJ1-6; D is unclear. Germline V gene data show CDR1 as ENHRY and CDR2 as SYGVKD. This CDR3 comprises 15 residues. CDR3 in DNA: TGTGCCATCAGTGAAACACGGGGAGATAATTCAACCCTCAACTTT. Its protein is CAISETRGDNSTLNF.

This clonotype was counted at least ten times. The chain links TRBV29-1 to TRBJ1-1; D gene ambiguous. Trimming took off 6 bases at V and 0 bases at J, with 11 bases between the two ends. There are 13 residues in the CDR3. CDR1 and CDR2 from the germline V gene are SQVTM and ANQGSEA. The CDR3: CSVKQELNTEAFF. Written as DNA, the CDR3 is TGCAGCGTCAAGCAGGAGTTGAACACTGAAGCTTTCTTT.